This T cell receptor beta chain originates from a study of blood T cell repertoires in COVID-19. About the study: Sources were T cells, B-cell-depleted T cells, or PBMCs; the material itself was cDNA or gDNA.

Germline loops: CDR1 SGHDT, CDR2 YYEEEE. V was pared by 7 bases and J by 3 bases, with 12 bases of the junction left unmatched. This CDR3 is 15 amino acids long. Here immunoSEQ multiplex PCR was the method, and the copy in TCRdb shows in-frame clones only, minus some. The data contain around 110,000 clones, approximately 80% of them singletons. This chain links TRBV5-6 with TRBJ2-5, with 7 bases fitting TRBD1. Sequences were obtained from peripheral blood. The clonotype originates from a woman aged 60-75 years with acute or convalescent COVID-19. Here the CDR3 reads CASGHRRDSKETQYF. CDR3 sequence (DNA): TGTGCCAGCGGCCATCGCCGGGACAGCAAAGAGACCCAGTACTTC.